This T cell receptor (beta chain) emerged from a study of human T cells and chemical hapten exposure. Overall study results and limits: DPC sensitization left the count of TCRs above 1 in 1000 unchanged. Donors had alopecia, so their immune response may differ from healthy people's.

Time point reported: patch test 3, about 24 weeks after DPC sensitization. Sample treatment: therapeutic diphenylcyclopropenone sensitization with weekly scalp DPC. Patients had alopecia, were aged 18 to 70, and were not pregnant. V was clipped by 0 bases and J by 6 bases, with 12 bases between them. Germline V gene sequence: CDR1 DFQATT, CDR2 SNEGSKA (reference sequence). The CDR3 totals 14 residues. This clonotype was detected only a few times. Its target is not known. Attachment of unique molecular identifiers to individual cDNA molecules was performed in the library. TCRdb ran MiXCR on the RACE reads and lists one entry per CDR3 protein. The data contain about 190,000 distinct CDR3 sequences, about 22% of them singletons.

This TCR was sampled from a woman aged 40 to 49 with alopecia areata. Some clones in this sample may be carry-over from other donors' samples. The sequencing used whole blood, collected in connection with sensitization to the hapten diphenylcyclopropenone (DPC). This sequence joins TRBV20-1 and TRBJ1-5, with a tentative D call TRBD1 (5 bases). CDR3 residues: CSARELGGGQPQHF. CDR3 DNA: TGCAGTGCTAGAGAGCTTGGGGGTGGTCAGCCCCAGCATTTT.